This is a list of T cell receptor beta chains from one sample in a study of response to subunit inactivated influenza vaccine. TCRdb analysed the RT-PCR reads with MiXCR anew, one entry per CDR3 protein. The table has some 480,000 distinct CDR3 sequences, approximately 9.9% seen once. This material consisted of PBMCs from blood, taken 45 days after vaccination. Every receptor here comes from a man aged 50-60 years who received an inactivated influenza vaccine. The conserved cysteine and the conserved F or W are not part of the CDR3 here.

J | V | CDR3
TRBJ2-7 | TRBV5-8 | ASSSGQWTEQY
TRBJ2-1 | TRBV5-6 | ASSLWAGEQF
TRBJ2-5 | TRBV2 | ASWTVSPYQETQY
TRBJ2-2 | TRBV5-1 | ASSLQRTQHGELF
TRBJ2-1 | TRBV28 | ASSRWGDSRNEQF
TRBJ2-3 | TRBV25-1 | ASSPHSGGASDTQY
TRBJ1-1 | TRBV18 | ASSPVRGYTEAF
TRBJ2-7 | TRBV7-2 | ASSYPSGRSTQQY
TRBJ2-1 | TRBV11-2 | ASSLVTRSREQF
TRBJ2-5 | TRBV28 | ASSSGVRLLQETQY
TRBJ2-1 | TRBV5-1 | ASSPQTSLYNEQF
TRBJ1-2 | TRBV7-9 | ASSPGRFSYGYT
TRBJ1-6 | TRBV28 | ASSGGADSPLH
TRBJ2-1 | TRBV24-1 | ATSEGLAGHNEQF
TRBJ2-7 | TRBV28 | ASRVASGTYEQY
TRBJ1-1 | TRBV18 | ASTTSTGMNTEAF
TRBJ2-1 | TRBV5-1 | ASSSGQGSSYNEQF
TRBJ2-3 | TRBV20-1 | SASLRGFHTQY
TRBJ2-1 | TRBV20-1 | SVAGGPPEQF
TRBJ2-2 | TRBV4-2 | ASKIGNEGTGELF
TRBJ2-2 | TRBV5-5 | ASSLVAQRTGELF
TRBJ2-3 | TRBV9 | ASSVGPLSIARPTDTQY
TRBJ2-3 | TRBV7-2 | ASSVLAGGPSTQY
TRBJ2-7 | TRBV5-1 | ASSGQANSYEQY
TRBJ2-1 | TRBV11-3 | ASSQPLGGSWGYNEQF
TRBJ1-1 | TRBV20-1 | SAPHSSAF
TRBJ1-3 | TRBV28 | PSSEPGQGKGTIY
TRBJ1-4 | TRBV9 | ASSVPGEKLF
TRBJ2-7 | TRBV29-1 | SVGRGIYEQY
TRBJ2-1 | TRBV20-1 | SAVDRGRSDNEQF
TRBJ1-4 | TRBV6-5 | ASSYPAQGSVREKLF
TRBJ2-5 | TRBV15 | ATSREKQGAS
TRBJ2-3 | TRBV7-8 | ASSLMSGGPSDTQY
TRBJ2-5 | TRBV5-5 | ASSFTPGVPGTQY
TRBJ2-7 | TRBV29-1 | SVRGGSSYEQY
TRBJ2-1 | TRBV4-1 | ASSGTSGFSSYNEQF
TRBJ2-1 | TRBV4-2 | ASSQDRGRSYNEQF
TRBJ1-4 | TRBV4-3 | ASSRGMGGRWGGKLF
TRBJ2-3 | TRBV5-1 | ASSLRLAGDTQY
TRBJ2-3 | TRBV20-1 | SARTGADTQY
TRBJ2-5 | TRBV11-2 | ASSLRRRETQY
TRBJ2-2 | TRBV5-4 | ASSSGTSGSSGTGELF
TRBJ1-2 | TRBV5-8 | ASSLEYRQTTVYGYT
TRBJ2-7 | TRBV4-2 | ASSQDISRTGVHEQY
TRBJ2-5 | TRBV5-1 | ASSPGREQETQY
TRBJ2-1 | TRBV12-3/TRBV12-4 | ASGGPYYNEQF
TRBJ2-1 | TRBV19 | ASSAAGGSNEQF
TRBJ1-2 | TRBV12-3/TRBV12-4 | ASSPDRAHGYT
TRBJ2-1 | TRBV5-1 | ASSPKGLWQVGYNEQF
TRBJ2-5 | TRBV7-2 | ASSLFTGLGETQY
TRBJ2-7 | TRBV7-3 | ASSPGREGDEQY